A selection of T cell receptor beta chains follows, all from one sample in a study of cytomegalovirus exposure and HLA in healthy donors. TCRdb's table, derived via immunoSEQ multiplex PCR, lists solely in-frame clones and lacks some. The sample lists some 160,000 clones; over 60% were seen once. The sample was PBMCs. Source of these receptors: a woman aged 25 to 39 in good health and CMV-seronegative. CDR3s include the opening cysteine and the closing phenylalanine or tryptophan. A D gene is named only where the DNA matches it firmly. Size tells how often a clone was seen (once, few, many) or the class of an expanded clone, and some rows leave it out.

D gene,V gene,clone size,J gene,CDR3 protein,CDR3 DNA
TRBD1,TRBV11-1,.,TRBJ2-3,CASRRGQLSSTDTQYF,TGTGCCAGCAGACGGGGACAGCTATCTAGCACAGATACGCAGTATTTT
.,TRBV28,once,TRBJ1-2,CASSFPGQPLYGYTF,TGTGCCAGCAGTTTTCCCGGACAGCCTCTCTATGGCTACACCTTC
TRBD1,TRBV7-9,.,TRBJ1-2,CASSLGRGNGYTF,TGTGCCAGCAGCTTAGGCAGGGGGAATGGCTACACCTTC
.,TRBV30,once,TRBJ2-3,CAWGTRAGSDTQYF,TGTGCCTGGGGGACTCGAGCGGGCTCAGATACGCAGTATTTT
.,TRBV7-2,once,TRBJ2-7,CASSLAIRYEQYF,TGTGCCAGCAGCTTAGCGATCAGGTACGAGCAGTACTTC
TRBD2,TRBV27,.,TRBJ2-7,CASSLSGTSGSVYEQYF,TGTGCCAGCAGTTTAAGTGGGACTAGCGGGAGTGTCTACGAGCAGTACTTC
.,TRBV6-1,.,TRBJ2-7,CASSEDEIYEQYF,TGTGCCAGCAGTGAAGATGAGATCTACGAGCAGTACTTC
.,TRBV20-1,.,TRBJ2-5,CSATSGETQYF,TGCAGTGCTACTAGTGGGGAGACCCAGTACTTC
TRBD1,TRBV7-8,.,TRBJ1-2,CASSLPGQGNYGYTF,TGTGCCAGCAGCCTCCCGGGACAGGGGAACTATGGCTACACCTTC
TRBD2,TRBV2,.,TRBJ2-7,CASVLAGEKQYF,TGTGCCTCCGTACTAGCGGGAGAAAAGCAGTACTTC
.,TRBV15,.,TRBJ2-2,CATSRRASDTGELFF,TGTGCCACCAGCAGACGTGCTAGCGACACCGGGGAGCTGTTTTTT
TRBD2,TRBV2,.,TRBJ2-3,CASSLFSGRAADTQYF,TGTGCCAGCAGTCTGTTTAGCGGGAGGGCGGCAGATACGCAGTATTTT
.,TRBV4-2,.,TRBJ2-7,CASSTRPGAGEAYEQYF,TGTGCCAGCAGTACCCGCCCCGGCGCGGGTGAAGCCTACGAGCAGTACTTC
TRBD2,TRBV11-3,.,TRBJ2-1,CASSVLAGGRNEQFF,TGTGCCAGCAGCGTGCTAGCGGGGGGTCGCAATGAGCAGTTCTTC
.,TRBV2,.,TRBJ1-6,CASSDANNSPLHF,TGTGCCAGCAGTGACGCTAATAATTCACCCCTCCACTTT
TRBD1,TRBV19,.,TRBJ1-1,CASSINYRGQEAFF,TGTGCCAGTAGTATAAACTACAGGGGACAAGAAGCTTTCTTT
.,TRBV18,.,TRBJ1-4,CASSPASNEKLFF,TGTGCCAGCTCACCGGCAAGTAATGAAAAACTGTTTTTT
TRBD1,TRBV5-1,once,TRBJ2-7,CASSLGTGVGNEQYF,TGCGCCAGCAGCTTGGGAACAGGGGTCGGCAACGAGCAGTACTTC
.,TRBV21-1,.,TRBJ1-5,CASSKEAQGISNQPQHF,TGTGCCAGCAGCAAAGAAGCACAGGGGATTAGCAATCAGCCCCAGCATTTT
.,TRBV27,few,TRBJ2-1,CASKGAGWNNEQFF,TGTGCCAGCAAAGGGGCAGGCTGGAACAATGAGCAGTTCTTC
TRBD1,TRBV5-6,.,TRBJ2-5,CASSLERDRGRRETQYF,TGTGCCAGCAGCCTCGAGAGGGACAGGGGGCGTCGAGAGACCCAGTACTTC
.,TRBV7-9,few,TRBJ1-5,CASSLSGNQPQHF,TGTGCCAGCAGCTTATCAGGGAATCAGCCCCAGCATTTT
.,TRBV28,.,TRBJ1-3,CASSLSRTINLVAGNTIYF,TGTGCCAGCAGTTTATCCCGGACAATAAATCTCGTCGCTGGAAACACCATATATTTT
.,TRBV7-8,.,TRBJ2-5,CASSLSPQGVGETQYF,TGTGCCAGCAGCTTAAGCCCCCAAGGGGTGGGGGAGACCCAGTACTTC
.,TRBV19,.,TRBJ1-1,CASSTFTGDTEAFF,TGTGCCAGTAGTACCTTCACAGGCGACACTGAAGCTTTCTTT
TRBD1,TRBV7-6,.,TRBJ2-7,CASSVWTGTYEQYF,TGTGCCAGCAGCGTATGGACAGGCACCTACGAGCAGTACTTC
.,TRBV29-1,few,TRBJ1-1,CSVAAQGNTEAFF,TGCAGCGTTGCTGCACAGGGGAACACTGAAGCTTTCTTT
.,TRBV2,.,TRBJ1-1,CASRGPKSGFEAFF,TGTGCCAGCAGGGGGCCGAAGTCAGGGTTTGAAGCTTTCTTT
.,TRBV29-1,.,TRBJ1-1,CSVEGPGTEAFF,TGCAGCGTTGAAGGGCCGGGGACTGAAGCTTTCTTT
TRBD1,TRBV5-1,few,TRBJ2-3,CASSLGQGVTDTQYF,TGCGCCAGCTCACTGGGACAGGGAGTCACAGATACGCAGTATTTT
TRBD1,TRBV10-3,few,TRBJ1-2,CAITRDPRGPGYTF,TGTGCCATCACCAGAGACCCCAGGGGGCCTGGCTACACCTTC
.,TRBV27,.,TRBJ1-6,CASSLYSGVRDSPLHF,TGTGCCAGCAGTTTATATTCGGGGGTTAGGGATTCACCCCTCCACTTT
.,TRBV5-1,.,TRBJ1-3,CASSLAGSLSGNTIYF,TGCGCCAGCAGCTTGGCAGGGTCTCTCTCTGGAAACACCATATATTTT
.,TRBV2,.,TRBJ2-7,CASSEEKDRGARFNEQYF,TGTGCCAGCAGTGAAGAAAAGGATAGGGGCGCGAGGTTTAACGAGCAGTACTTC
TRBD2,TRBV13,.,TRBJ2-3,CASSLPLSGGDLSTDTQYF,TGTGCCAGCAGCCTACCCCTGAGCGGGGGGGACCTTAGCACAGATACGCAGTATTTT
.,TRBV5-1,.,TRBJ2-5,CASSPPEGGGQETQYF,TGCGCCAGCAGCCCGCCAGAGGGCGGCGGACAAGAGACCCAGTACTTC
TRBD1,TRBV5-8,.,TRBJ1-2,CASSATGGEDYGYTF,TGTGCCAGCAGCGCTACAGGGGGCGAGGACTATGGCTACACCTTC
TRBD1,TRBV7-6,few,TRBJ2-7,CASSPPRDRFFLYEQYF,TGTGCCAGCAGCCCTCCTCGGGACAGGTTTTTCCTCTACGAGCAGTACTTC
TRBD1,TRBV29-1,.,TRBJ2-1,CSARDRTYNEQFF,TGCAGCGCCAGGGACAGGACCTACAATGAGCAGTTCTTC
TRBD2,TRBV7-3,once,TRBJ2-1,CASSLKVALAGSNEQFF,TGTGCCAGCAGCTTAAAAGTCGCACTAGCGGGGTCCAATGAGCAGTTCTTC
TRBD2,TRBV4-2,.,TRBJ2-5,CASSPLIAGYQETQYF,TGTGCCAGCAGCCCTCTAATAGCGGGATACCAAGAGACCCAGTACTTC
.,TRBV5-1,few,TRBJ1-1,CASSFSGEDTEAFF,TGCGCCAGCAGCTTTAGCGGCGAGGACACTGAAGCTTTCTTT
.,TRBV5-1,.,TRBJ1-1,CASSDSPNTEAFF,TGCGCCAGCAGCGACAGCCCGAACACTGAAGCTTTCTTT
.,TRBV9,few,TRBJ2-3,CASSVAGADGDTQYF,TGTGCCAGCAGCGTAGCTGGGGCCGATGGGGATACGCAGTATTTT
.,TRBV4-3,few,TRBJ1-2,CASSQDMAGGAGGYTF,TGCGCCAGCAGCCAAGATATGGCGGGGGGCGCGGGTGGCTACACCTTC
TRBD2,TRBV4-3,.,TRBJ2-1,CASSQYNLAGGDYNEQFF,TGCGCCAGCAGCCAATATAATCTAGCGGGAGGTGACTACAATGAGCAGTTCTTC
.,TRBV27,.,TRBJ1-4,CASRTQGYPEKLFF,TGTGCCAGCAGAACACAGGGATATCCTGAAAAACTGTTTTTT
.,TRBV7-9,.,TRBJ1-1,CASSLATGGEAFF,TGTGCCAGCAGCTTAGCTACGGGTGGTGAAGCTTTCTTT
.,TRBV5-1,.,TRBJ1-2,CASSLADQRSAQRGYGYTF,TGCGCCAGCAGCTTGGCAGACCAGAGGTCTGCCCAACGGGGCTATGGCTACACCTTC
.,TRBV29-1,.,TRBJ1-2,CSVDPGETPPSGYTF,TGCAGCGTTGATCCGGGGGAAACCCCACCTAGTGGCTACACCTTC
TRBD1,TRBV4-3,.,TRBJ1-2,CASSQEPGGVGYTF,TGCGCCAGCAGCCAAGAGCCAGGGGGCGTGGGCTACACCTTC
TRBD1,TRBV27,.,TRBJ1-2,CASRLQGAINGYTF,TGTGCCAGCAGGCTACAGGGGGCGATAAATGGCTACACCTTC
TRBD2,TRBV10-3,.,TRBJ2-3,CATSSGLAGKDTQYF,TGTGCCACCAGCTCGGGACTAGCGGGGAAAGATACGCAGTATTTT
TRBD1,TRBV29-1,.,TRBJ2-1,CSVREDRGVYNEQFF,TGCAGCGTTCGGGAGGACAGGGGCGTCTACAATGAGCAGTTCTTC
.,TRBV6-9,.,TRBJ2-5,CASSYSAGSRMETQYF,TGTGCCAGCAGTTATTCTGCGGGATCCCGGATGGAGACCCAGTACTTC
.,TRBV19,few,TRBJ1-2,CASSTQLPHGYTF,TGTGCCAGTAGTACACAGCTCCCCCATGGCTACACCTTC
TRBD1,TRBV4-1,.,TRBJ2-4,CASSHPPGQGTFTALAKNIQYF,TGCGCCAGCAGCCATCCCCCTGGACAGGGGACGTTTACCGCGTTAGCCAAAAACATTCAGTACTTC
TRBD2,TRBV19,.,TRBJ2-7,CASSILAGGSYEQYF,TGTGCCAGTAGTATCCTAGCGGGGGGATCCTACGAGCAGTACTTC
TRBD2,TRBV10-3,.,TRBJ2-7,CAISFGLAESYEQYF,TGTGCCATCAGCTTCGGACTAGCGGAATCCTACGAGCAGTACTTC
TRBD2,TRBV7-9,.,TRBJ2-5,CASSTGTSGRETQYF,TGTGCCAGCAGCACAGGGACTAGCGGGAGAGAGACCCAGTACTTC